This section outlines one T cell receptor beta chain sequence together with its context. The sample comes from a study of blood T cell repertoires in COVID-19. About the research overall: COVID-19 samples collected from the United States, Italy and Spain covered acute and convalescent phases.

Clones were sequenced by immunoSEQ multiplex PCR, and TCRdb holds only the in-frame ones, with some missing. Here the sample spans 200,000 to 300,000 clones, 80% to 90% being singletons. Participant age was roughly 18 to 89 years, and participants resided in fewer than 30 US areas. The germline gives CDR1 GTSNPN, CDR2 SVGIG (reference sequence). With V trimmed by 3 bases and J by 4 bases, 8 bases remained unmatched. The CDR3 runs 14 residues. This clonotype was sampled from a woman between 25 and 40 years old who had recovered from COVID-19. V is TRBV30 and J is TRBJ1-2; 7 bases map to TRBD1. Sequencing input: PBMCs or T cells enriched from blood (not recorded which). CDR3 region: CAWSQQGDFYGYTF. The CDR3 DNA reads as TGTGCCTGGAGCCAGCAGGGGGACTTCTATGGCTACACCTTC. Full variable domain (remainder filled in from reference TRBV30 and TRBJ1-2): SQTIHQWPATLVQPVGSPLSLECTVEGTSNPNLYWYRQAAGRGLQLLFYSVGIGQISSEVPQNLSASRPQDRQFILSSKKLLLSDSGFYLCAWSQQGDFYGYTFGSGTRLTVV.